These 28 T cell receptor beta chains were all obtained from the same sample, sequenced in a study of blood T cell repertoires in COVID-19. The protocol was immunoSEQ multiplex PCR, while the TCRdb copy is restricted to in-frame clones and leaves out a portion. The sample holds approximately 55,000 clones, about 80% seen once. Sequencing was done on a sample of peripheral blood. These receptors were obtained from a man younger than 45 with COVID-19, enrolled during active disease.

The chain uses TRBV4-1 and TRBJ1-5; 10 nucleotides match TRBD1. This CDR3 comprises 19 residues. Unmatched junction bases numbered 13, after V lost 4 bases and J lost 1 base. Germline loops: CDR1 MGHRA, CDR2 YSYEKL. CDR3 sequence (DNA): TGCGCCAGCAGCCCATTAGGGGGACAGGGGATTAGGAGCAATCAGCCCCAGCATTTT. It specifies CASSPLGGQGIRSNQPQHF.

V gene TRBV19 combines with J gene TRBJ1-4, with D possibly being TRBD1 (5 bases). The CDR3 length is 17 residues. Germline CDR1 LNHDA, CDR2 SQIVND (reference sequence). Deletions cut 7 bases from V and 0 bases from J, with 18 bases between. The CDR3 region has the DNA TGTGCCAGTACCCCAAGGGCCGGGACTGCAACTAATGAAAAACTGTTTTTT. Amino acid sequence: CASTPRAGTATNEKLFF.

This clone has only one observation. The chain joins TRBV7-3 to TRBJ2-2; D possibly corresponds to TRBD2 (6 bases). Germline CDR1 SGHTA, CDR2 FQGTGA. CDR3 size: 15 residues. The V end was cut by 5 bases, the J end by 0 bases, with 10 bases between. The CDR3 DNA follows: TGTGCCAGCAGCCGGGACTCTGCGAACACCGGGGAGCTGTTTTTT. It yields the protein CASSRDSANTGELFF.

The chain joins TRBV5-8 to TRBJ2-7; 12 bases fit TRBD2. V lost 4 bases and J lost 1; bases outside the gene matches: 12. This CDR3 contains 18 residues. Germline values: CDR1 SGHTS, CDR2 YDEGEE. For the CDR3, the DNA is TGTGCCAGCAGCCTAGGACTAGCGGGACCATACGCTTCCTACGAGCAGTACTTC. Its protein product is CASSLGLAGPYASYEQYF.

Only one count was recorded for this clone. V is TRBV30 and J is TRBJ1-2; D gene uncertain. V was trimmed by 3 bases and J by 6 bases, leaving 11 bases between them. The CDR3 has 12 amino acids. In germline, CDR1 is GTSNPN, CDR2 SVGIG (reference sequence). CDR3 sequence reads: CAWRPWAHGYTF. CDR3 DNA: TGTGCCTGGAGGCCCTGGGCCCATGGCTACACCTTC.

The chain recombines TRBV10-3 with TRBJ2-7; TRBD2 matches at 10 bases. This CDR3 contains 16 residues. CDR1 ENHRY and CDR2 SYGVKD come from the germline V gene. The V and J ends lost 2 bases and 2 bases, in that order; junction bases with no gene match: 6. The CDR3 DNA is TGTGCCATCAGTGAGGGAAGCGGGAGGGCCCCCTACGAGCAGTACTTC. Translation gives CAISEGSGRAPYEQYF.

J is TRBJ1-1 and V is TRBV7-2, with D perhaps TRBD1 (6 bases). The V end was cut by 5 bases, the J end by 4 bases, with 20 bases between. This CDR3 spans 16 amino acids. Per the germline V gene, CDR1 is SGHTA and CDR2 is FQGNSA. The CDR3 reads CASSPRGGGYGTEAFF. CDR3 sequence (DNA): TGTGCCAGCAGCCCCCGCGGGGGGGGCTACGGCACTGAAGCTTTCTTT.

The rearrangement uses TRBV6-5 and TRBJ1-2; D is undetermined. This CDR3 contains 16 residues. Between the trimmed V and J ends, which lost 0 bases and 7 bases, there was a span of 18 bases. Germline V gene lookup returns CDR1 MNHEY and CDR2 SVGAGI. This CDR3 is CASSYSKAGRMGGYTF. The CDR3 bases are TGTGCCAGCAGTTACTCGAAGGCAGGCAGGATGGGTGGCTACACCTTC.

V usage is TRBV18 and J usage is TRBJ1-5; 7 nucleotides align to TRBD1. V lost 3 bases to trimming and J lost 3 bases; unmatched junction nucleotides: 5. This CDR3 is 15 amino acids long. Looked up from germline, CDR1 is KGHSH and CDR2 is LQKENI. In DNA form, the CDR3 reads TGTGCCAGCTCACCGGGACAGCGCGACAATCAGCCCCAGCATTTT. Translation gives CASSPGQRDNQPQHF.

The chain carries TRBV5-8 and TRBJ1-5; D remains unclear. This CDR3 comprises 15 residues. Germline V gives CDR1 SGHTS, CDR2 YDEGEE. V dropped 6 bases and J dropped 3 bases, with 16 bases sitting between them. The CDR3 coding sequence is TGTGCCAGCACCGCAGTTGTTCCTTCCAATCAGCCCCAGCATTTT. As protein: CASTAVVPSNQPQHF.

The rearrangement uses TRBV5-8 and TRBJ2-1, with D possibly being TRBD2 (6 bases). Trimming cost V 7 bases and J 3 bases, with 14 bases left between them. Germline lookup yields CDR1 SGHTS and CDR2 YDEGEE. The CDR3 loop spans 14 amino acids. CDR3 sequence reads: CASQVADYYNEQFF. In DNA, the CDR3 is TGTGCCAGCCAAGTAGCGGACTACTACAATGAGCAGTTCTTC.

Here the CDR3 reads CSVEAGGGMTEAFF. DNA for the CDR3: TGCAGCGTTGAAGCGGGGGGAGGAATGACTGAAGCTTTCTTT. This chain joins TRBV29-1 and TRBJ1-1; a possible D gene is TRBD1 (5 bases). V lost 1 base and J 5 bases, leaving 14 bases between the germline ends. This CDR3 spans 14 amino acids. Germline V gene lookup returns CDR1 SQVTM and CDR2 ANQGSEA. The full variable domain, with the rest looked up from reference TRBV29-1 and TRBJ1-1, is SAVISQKPSRDICQRGTSLTIQCQVDSQVTMMFWYRQQPGQSLTLIATANQGSEATYESGFVIDKFPISRPNLTFSTLTVSNMSPEDSSIYLCSVEAGGGMTEAFFGQGTRLTVV.

This clone was picked up a small number of times. The chain carries TRBV28 and TRBJ1-2, with D possibly being TRBD1 (6 bases). Per the germline V gene, CDR1 is MDHEN and CDR2 is SYDVKM. Trimming took 6 bases from V and 5 from J, leaving 13 bases between them. CDR3 length equals 13 residues. The CDR3 sequence: CASSWTQGYGYTF. The CDR3 coding sequence is TGTGCCAGCAGCTGGACCCAGGGGTATGGCTACACCTTC.

In this sample, this clone turned up a few times. The J gene is TRBJ1-1, the V gene TRBV19; 7 positions match TRBD1. After removal of 3 bases from V and 1 base from J, the junction contained 2 bases not matched to a gene. The CDR3 covers 14 residues. In germline, CDR1 is LNHDA, CDR2 SQIVND (reference sequence). The CDR3 coding sequence is TGTGCCAGTAGTATGGGACAGCAGAACACTGAAGCTTTCTTT. Residues: CASSMGQQNTEAFF.

The chain couples TRBV9 to TRBJ2-5, with 7 bases fitting TRBD1. Germline CDR1 SGDLS, CDR2 YYNGEE. With 4 bases clipped from V and 4 bases from J, the junction kept 13 bases outside the gene matches. CDR3 length equals 16 residues. CDR3 loop: CASSPYPRGIGETQYF. The CDR3 DNA reads as TGTGCCAGCAGCCCCTACCCCAGGGGGATAGGAGAGACCCAGTACTTC.

CDR3 residues: CATSTRGPTNEKLFF. The DNA for the CDR3 is TGTGCCACCAGCACCAGGGGGCCAACTAATGAAAAACTGTTTTTT. The V gene is TRBV15, the J gene TRBJ1-4, with 8 bases matching TRBD1. Losses at the gene ends were 4 bases for V and 0 bases for J; bases not matched to a gene: 1. Germline V gene lookup returns CDR1 LNHNV and CDR2 YYDKDF (reference sequence). The CDR3 spans 15 residues.

This clone was detected a few times. This chain joins TRBV3-1 (or the pseudogene TRBV3-2) and TRBJ2-3; 8 bases fit TRBD1. The V and J ends lost 4 bases and 6 bases, in that order; junction bases with no gene match: 9. Germline V gene data show CDR1 as LGHDT and CDR2 as YNNKEL (reference sequence). CDR3 length: 15 amino acids. The CDR3 DNA is TGTGCCAGCAGCCCAACCGTGGACAGGGTGGATACGCAGTATTTT. Its translation: CASSPTVDRVDTQYF.

The genes are TRBV28 and TRBJ1-6, with D possibly TRBD1 on 6 matching bases. CDR1 and CDR2 from the germline V gene are MDHEN and SYDVKM. The CDR3 has 17 residues. The V gene lost 2 bases and the J gene lost 0 bases, with 11 bases spanning the gap. CDR3 sequence reads: CASSLRQDLSYNSPLHF. CDR3 coding DNA: TGTGCCAGCAGTTTAAGACAGGACCTCTCCTATAATTCACCCCTCCACTTT.

The chain employs TRBV4-2 and TRBJ2-3, with 8 positions matching TRBD2. From germline, CDR1 is LGHNA and CDR2 YNFKEQ. This CDR3 has 21 amino acids. V gave up 1 base and J gave up 4 bases; unmatched junction bases: 22. The DNA for the CDR3 is TGTGCCAGCAGCCAAGGACAAACTAGTTCAGCGGGGGCCGAGGTTTCAGATACGCAGTATTTT. The encoded protein is CASSQGQTSSAGAEVSDTQYF.

The rearrangement links TRBV12-3 or TRBV12-4 to TRBJ2-3, with unresolved D. This CDR3 is built from 12 residues. V lost 6 bases, J lost 1 base, and 5 bases lay in between. CDR3 region: CASRLGTDTQYF. As DNA, the CDR3 is TGTGCCAGCAGACTGGGCACAGATACGCAGTATTTT.

This chain links TRBV30 with TRBJ2-5; 8 nucleotides match TRBD1. The CDR3 contains 14 residues. V lost 5 bases, J lost 6 bases, and 11 bases stayed unmatched. Looked up from germline, CDR1 is GTSNPN and CDR2 is SVGIG (reference sequence). Here the CDR3 reads CAWAGGAFGQTQYF. The CDR3, as DNA: TGTGCCTGGGCAGGGGGCGCGTTTGGACAGACCCAGTACTTC.

The chain recombines TRBV3-1 (or the pseudogene TRBV3-2) with TRBJ2-1; the D gene is possibly TRBD2 (7 bases). CDR3 length: 19 amino acids. CDR1 is LGHDT and CDR2 is YNNKEL in the germline V gene (reference sequence). V lost 0 bases to trimming and J lost 5 bases, with 23 bases between them. This CDR3 is CASSQDFGLRGAPDNEQFF. The CDR3 DNA sequence: TGTGCCAGCAGCCAAGATTTTGGCCTTCGGGGGGCCCCAGACAATGAGCAGTTCTTC.

The CDR3, as DNA: TGTGCCGTAGCCTCCTCGGGAACGGGGAGAGAGACCCAGTACTTC. Translating gives CAVASSGTGRETQYF. V is TRBV19 and J is TRBJ2-5; D perhaps matches TRBD2 (5 bases). The germline gives CDR1 LNHDA, CDR2 SQIVND (reference sequence). The V gene lost 11 bases and the J gene lost 4 bases, with 23 bases spanning the gap. The CDR3 runs 15 residues.

In this sample, this clone turned up a few times. The rearrangement joins TRBV19 to TRBJ2-7, with TRBD1 matching 8 bases. This CDR3 is 14 amino acids long. With V trimmed by 3 bases and J by 4 bases, 5 bases remained unmatched. From germline, CDR1 is LNHDA and CDR2 SQIVND (reference sequence). The CDR3 protein is CASSMAGGAYEQYF. The CDR3 DNA reads as TGTGCCAGTAGTATGGCAGGGGGCGCGTACGAGCAGTACTTC.

J is TRBJ2-7 and V is TRBV28, with 11 positions matching TRBD1. Germline trimming cut 1 base from V and 2 bases from J; bases unmatched to any gene: 13. Germline CDR1 and CDR2: MDHEN and SYDVKM. The CDR3 spans 19 residues. CDR3 region: CASSLLIWAGTGGTYEQYF. The CDR3 DNA follows: TGTGCCAGCAGTTTATTAATATGGGCCGGGACAGGGGGTACCTACGAGCAGTACTTC. The entire variable domain, with the rest obtained from reference TRBV28 and TRBJ2-7, is as follows: DVKVTQSSRYLVKRTGEKVFLECVQDMDHENMFWYRQDPGLGLRLIYFSYDVKMKEKGDIPEGYSVSREKKERFSLILESASTNQTSMYLCASSLLIWAGTGGTYEQYFGPGTRLTVT.

The CDR3 bases are TGTGCCAGCTCACCTGGGGACAGGGTTAGAGGCTACACCTTC. As protein: CASSPGDRVRGYTF. V is TRBV18 and J is TRBJ1-2; 9 nucleotides agree with TRBD1. The junction had 7 bases not matched to a gene; V was cut back by 3 bases and J by 8 bases. Germline CDR1 and CDR2: KGHSH and LQKENI. CDR3 length: 14 amino acids. The complete variable domain, with remaining parts taken from reference TRBV18 and TRBJ1-2, reads NAGVMQNPRHLVRRRGQEARLRCSPMKGHSHVYWYRQLPEEGLKFMVYLQKENIIDESGMPKERFSAEFPKEGPSILRIQQVVRGDSAAYFCASSPGDRVRGYTFGSGTRLTVV.

The V and J genes are TRBV28 and TRBJ2-1, with 12 nucleotides matching TRBD1. This CDR3 is 16 amino acids long. With V trimmed by 5 bases and J by 2 bases, 4 bases remained unmatched. Germline V CDR1 and CDR2: MDHEN, SYDVKM. The CDR3: CASSRDRGLPYNEQFF. CDR3 nucleotide sequence: TGTGCCAGCAGTCGGGACAGGGGGCTTCCCTACAATGAGCAGTTCTTC.

This chain joins TRBV11-2 and TRBJ2-5; D uncertain. Germline V CDR1 and CDR2: SGHAT, FQNNGV. The CDR3 is 14 residues long. V was shortened by 2 bases and J by 3 bases, with 10 bases between the two germline ends. CDR3 residues: CASSLIVEEETQYF. The CDR3 DNA follows: TGTGCCAGCAGCTTAATAGTTGAGGAAGAGACCCAGTACTTC. The full variable domain, its missing parts supplied by reference TRBV11-2 and TRBJ2-5, is EAGVAQSPRYKIIEKRQSVAFWCNPISGHATLYWYQQILGQGPKLLIQFQNNGVVDDSQLPKDRFSAERLKGVDSTLKIQPAKLEDSAVYLCASSLIVEEETQYFGPGTRLLVL.